This TCR beta chain derives from a study of T-cell memory formation after mild COVID-19. This clonotype was seen a few times. The 5'RACE method, run with constant-segment primers, produced TCR alpha and TCR beta cDNA libraries (carrying sample barcodes and UMIs). Using its own MiXCR run on the 5' RACE reads, TCRdb lists one record per CDR3 protein. The sample has approximately 450,000 distinct CDR3 sequences; 15% to 20% are singletons. The sequenced sample consisted of PBMCs or a T cell subset sorted from them (not recorded which). The sequence derives from an adult woman who had mild COVID-19 (a few samples of this study predate the infection). Cell type and time point are not known.

This CDR3 is CSASDIGQGSTYEQYF. The CDR3 DNA is TGCAGTGCTAGCGACATCGGGCAGGGGAGCACCTACGAGCAGTACTTC. This rearrangement joins TRBV20-1 to TRBJ2-7, with D maybe TRBD1 (6 bases). Trimming cost V 3 bases and J 2 bases, with 20 bases left between them. Germline CDR1 is DFQATT and CDR2 is SNEGSKA (reference sequence). CDR3 length: 16 amino acids.